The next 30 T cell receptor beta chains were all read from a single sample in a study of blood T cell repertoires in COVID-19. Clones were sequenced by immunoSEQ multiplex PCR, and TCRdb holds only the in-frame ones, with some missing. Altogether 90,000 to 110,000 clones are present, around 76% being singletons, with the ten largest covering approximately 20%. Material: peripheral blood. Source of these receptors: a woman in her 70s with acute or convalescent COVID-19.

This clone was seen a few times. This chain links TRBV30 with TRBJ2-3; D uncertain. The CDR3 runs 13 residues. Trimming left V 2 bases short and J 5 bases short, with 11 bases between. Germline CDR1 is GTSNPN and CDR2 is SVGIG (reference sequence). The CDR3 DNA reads TGTGCCTGGAGTTATGGGCCCTTAGATACGCAGTATTTT. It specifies CAWSYGPLDTQYF.

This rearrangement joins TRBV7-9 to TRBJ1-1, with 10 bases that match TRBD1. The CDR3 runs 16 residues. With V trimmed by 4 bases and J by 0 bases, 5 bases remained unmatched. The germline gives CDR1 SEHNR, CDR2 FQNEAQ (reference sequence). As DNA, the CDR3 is TGTGCCAGCAGCTATTCGGGACAGGGGATGAACACTGAAGCTTTCTTT. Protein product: CASSYSGQGMNTEAFF.

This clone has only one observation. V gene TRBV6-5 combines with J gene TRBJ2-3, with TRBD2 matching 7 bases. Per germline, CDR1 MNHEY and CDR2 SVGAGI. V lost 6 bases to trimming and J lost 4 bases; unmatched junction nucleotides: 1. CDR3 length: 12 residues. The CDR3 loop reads CASRGGADTQYF. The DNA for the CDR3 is TGTGCCAGCAGGGGGGGGGCAGATACGCAGTATTTT.

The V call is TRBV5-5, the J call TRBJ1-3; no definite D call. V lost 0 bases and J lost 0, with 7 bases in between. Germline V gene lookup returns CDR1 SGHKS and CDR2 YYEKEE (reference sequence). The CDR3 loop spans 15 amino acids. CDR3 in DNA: TGTGCCAGCAGCTTGGGTGGCTTCTCTGGAAACACCATATATTTT. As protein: CASSLGGFSGNTIYF.

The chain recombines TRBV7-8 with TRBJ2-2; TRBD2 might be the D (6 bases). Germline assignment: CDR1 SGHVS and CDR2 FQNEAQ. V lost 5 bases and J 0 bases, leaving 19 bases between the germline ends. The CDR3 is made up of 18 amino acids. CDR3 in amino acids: CASSPHGGRGTNTGELFF. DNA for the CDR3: TGTGCCAGCAGCCCCCATGGGGGGAGAGGGACGAACACCGGGGAGCTGTTTTTT.

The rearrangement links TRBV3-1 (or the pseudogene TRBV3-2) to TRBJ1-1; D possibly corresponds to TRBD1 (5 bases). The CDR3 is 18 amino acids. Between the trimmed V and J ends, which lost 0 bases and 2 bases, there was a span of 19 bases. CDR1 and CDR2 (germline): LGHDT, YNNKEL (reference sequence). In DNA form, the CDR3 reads TGTGCCAGCAGCCAAGACACGGTAGGGGCGCAAACCAACACTGAAGCTTTCTTT. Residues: CASSQDTVGAQTNTEAFF.

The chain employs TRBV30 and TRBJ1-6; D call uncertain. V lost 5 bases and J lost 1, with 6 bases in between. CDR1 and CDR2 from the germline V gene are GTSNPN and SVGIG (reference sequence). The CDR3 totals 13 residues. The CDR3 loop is CAWCLSYNSPLHF. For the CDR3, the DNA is TGTGCCTGGTGTCTGTCCTATAATTCACCCCTCCACTTT.

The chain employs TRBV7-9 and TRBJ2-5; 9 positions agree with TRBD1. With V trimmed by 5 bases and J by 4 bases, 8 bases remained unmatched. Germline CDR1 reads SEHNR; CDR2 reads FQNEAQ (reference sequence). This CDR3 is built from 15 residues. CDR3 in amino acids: CASSPRDRETETQYF. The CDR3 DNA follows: TGTGCCAGCAGCCCCCGGGACAGGGAGACAGAGACCCAGTACTTC.

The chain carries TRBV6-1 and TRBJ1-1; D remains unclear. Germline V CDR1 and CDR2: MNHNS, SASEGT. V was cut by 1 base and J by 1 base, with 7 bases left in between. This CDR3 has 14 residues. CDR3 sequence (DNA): TGTGCCAGCAGTGAAGAGAGGTGGAACACTGAAGCTTTCTTT. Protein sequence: CASSEERWNTEAFF.

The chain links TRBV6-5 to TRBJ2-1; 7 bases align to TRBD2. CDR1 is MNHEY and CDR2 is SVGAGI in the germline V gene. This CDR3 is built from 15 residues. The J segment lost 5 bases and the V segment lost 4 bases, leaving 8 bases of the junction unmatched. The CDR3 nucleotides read TGTGCCAGCAGTTCTAGCGGAGTAACGAACAATGAGCAGTTCTTC. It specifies CASSSSGVTNNEQFF.

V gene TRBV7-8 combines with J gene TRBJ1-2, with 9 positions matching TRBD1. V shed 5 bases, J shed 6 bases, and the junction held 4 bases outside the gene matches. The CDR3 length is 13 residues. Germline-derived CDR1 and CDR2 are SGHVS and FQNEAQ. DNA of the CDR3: TGTGCCAGCAGCCTCGACAGGGGGAATGGCTACACCTTC. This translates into CASSLDRGNGYTF.

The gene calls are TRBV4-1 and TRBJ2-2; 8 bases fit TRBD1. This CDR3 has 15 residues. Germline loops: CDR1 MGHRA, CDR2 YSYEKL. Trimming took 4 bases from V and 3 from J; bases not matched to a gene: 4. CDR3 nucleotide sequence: TGCGCCAGCAGCCTTCAGGGGGCGGACACCGGGGAGCTGTTTTTT. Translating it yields CASSLQGADTGELFF.

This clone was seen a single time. In DNA form, the CDR3 reads TGTGCCTGGAGTATGGGGCAAAGCAATCAGCCCCAGCATTTT. It encodes CAWSMGQSNQPQHF. V and J are TRBV30 and TRBJ1-5, with D perhaps TRBD1 (5 bases). Per the germline V gene, CDR1 is GTSNPN and CDR2 is SVGIG (reference sequence). The V end lost 2 bases, the J end lost 1 base, and 9 bases lay between the germline ends. The CDR3 is made up of 14 amino acids. Filled out from reference TRBV30 and TRBJ1-5, the complete variable domain reads SQTIHQWPATLVQPVGSPLSLECTVEGTSNPNLYWYRQAAGRGLQLLFYSVGIGQISSEVPQNLSASRPQDRQFILSSKKLLLSDSGFYLCAWSMGQSNQPQHFGDGTRLSIL.

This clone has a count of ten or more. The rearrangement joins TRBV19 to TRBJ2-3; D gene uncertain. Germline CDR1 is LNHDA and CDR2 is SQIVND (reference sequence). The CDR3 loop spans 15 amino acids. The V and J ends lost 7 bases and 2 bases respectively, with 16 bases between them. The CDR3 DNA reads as TGTGCCAGTACTTTGAGGTTGGCACACACAGATACGCAGTATTTT. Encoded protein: CASTLRLAHTDTQYF.

This CDR3 is CASSRTLDRAYEQYF. The CDR3 DNA sequence: TGTGCCAGCAGCCGCACGTTAGACAGGGCCTACGAGCAGTACTTC. V is TRBV11-2 and J is TRBJ2-7; 7 bases are shared with TRBD1. Germline assignment: CDR1 SGHAT and CDR2 FQNNGV. Unmatched junction bases numbered 9, after V lost 5 bases and J lost 2 bases. The CDR3 runs to 15 residues.

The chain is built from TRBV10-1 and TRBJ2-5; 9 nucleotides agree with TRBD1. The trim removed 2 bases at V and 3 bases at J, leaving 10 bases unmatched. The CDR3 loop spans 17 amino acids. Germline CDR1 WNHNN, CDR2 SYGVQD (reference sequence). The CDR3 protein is CASSENFRGTGKETQYF. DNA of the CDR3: TGCGCCAGCAGTGAGAATTTTCGGGGGACAGGGAAAGAGACCCAGTACTTC.

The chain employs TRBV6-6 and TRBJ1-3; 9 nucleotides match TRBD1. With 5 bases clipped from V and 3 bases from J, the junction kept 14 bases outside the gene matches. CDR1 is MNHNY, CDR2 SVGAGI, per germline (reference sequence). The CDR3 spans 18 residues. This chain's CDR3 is CASSRQDNRGLVGNTIYF. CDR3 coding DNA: TGTGCCAGCAGTCGGCAAGACAACAGGGGGCTAGTTGGAAACACCATATATTTT.

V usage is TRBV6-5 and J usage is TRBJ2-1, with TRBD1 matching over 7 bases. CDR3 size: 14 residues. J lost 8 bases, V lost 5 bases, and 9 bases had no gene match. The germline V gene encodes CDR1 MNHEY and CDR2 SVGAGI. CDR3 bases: TGTGCCAGCAGTCCCGGGACAGCCATGGATGAGCAGTTCTTC. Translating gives CASSPGTAMDEQFF.

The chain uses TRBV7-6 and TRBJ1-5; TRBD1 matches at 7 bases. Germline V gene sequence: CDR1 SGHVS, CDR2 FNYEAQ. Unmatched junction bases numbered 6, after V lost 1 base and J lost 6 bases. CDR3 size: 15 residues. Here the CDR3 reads CASSLGGGAGQPQHF. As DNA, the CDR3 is TGTGCCAGCAGCTTAGGAGGGGGCGCGGGTCAGCCCCAGCATTTT. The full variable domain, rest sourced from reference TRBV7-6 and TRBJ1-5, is GAGVSQSPRYKVTKRGQDVALRCDPISGHVSLYWYRQALGQGPEFLTYFNYEAQQDKSGLPNDRFSAERPEGSISTLTIQRTEQRDSAMYRCASSLGGGAGQPQHFGDGTRLSIL.

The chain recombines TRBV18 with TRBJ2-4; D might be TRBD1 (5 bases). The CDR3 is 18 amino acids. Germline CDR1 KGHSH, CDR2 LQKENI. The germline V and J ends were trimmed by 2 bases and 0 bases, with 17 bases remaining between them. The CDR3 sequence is CASSPRGYSDLAKNIQYF. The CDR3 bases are TGTGCCAGCTCACCAAGGGGTTACAGCGATCTAGCCAAAAACATTCAGTACTTC.

The CDR3 loop is CAWSGGDRFNTGELFF. The CDR3 DNA reads TGTGCCTGGAGTGGGGGGGACAGGTTCAACACCGGGGAGCTGTTTTTT. V and J are TRBV30 and TRBJ2-2; 8 bases line up with TRBD1. The V segment lost 1 base and the J segment 2 bases; nucleotides outside the gene matches: 6. Per germline, CDR1 GTSNPN and CDR2 SVGIG (reference sequence). The CDR3 covers 16 residues.

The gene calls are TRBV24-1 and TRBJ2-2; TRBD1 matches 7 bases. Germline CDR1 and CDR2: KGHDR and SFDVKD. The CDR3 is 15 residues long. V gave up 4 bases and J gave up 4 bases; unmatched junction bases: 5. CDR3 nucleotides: TGTGCCACCAGTGAAGGGGGCGAACTCACCGGGGAGCTGTTTTTT. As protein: CATSEGGELTGELFF.

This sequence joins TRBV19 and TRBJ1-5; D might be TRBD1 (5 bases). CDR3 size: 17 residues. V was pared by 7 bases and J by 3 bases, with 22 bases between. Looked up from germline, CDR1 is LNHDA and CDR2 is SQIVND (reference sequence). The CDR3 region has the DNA TGTGCCAGTACCCAGTGGGCGCGGGGCAGAACCAATCAGCCCCAGCATTTT. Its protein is CASTQWARGRTNQPQHF.

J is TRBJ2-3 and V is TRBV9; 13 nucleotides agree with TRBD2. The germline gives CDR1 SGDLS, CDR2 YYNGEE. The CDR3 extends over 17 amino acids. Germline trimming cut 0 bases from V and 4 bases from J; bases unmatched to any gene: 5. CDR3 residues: CASSVGTSGGYPDTQYF. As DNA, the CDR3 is TGTGCCAGCAGCGTAGGGACTAGCGGGGGATATCCAGATACGCAGTATTTT.

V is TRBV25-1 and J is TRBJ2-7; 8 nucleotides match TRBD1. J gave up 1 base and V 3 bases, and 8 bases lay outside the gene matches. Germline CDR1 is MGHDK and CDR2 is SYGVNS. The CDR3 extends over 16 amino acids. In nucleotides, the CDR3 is TGTGCCAGCAGTGAGGGCGGGACAGGCCGTTCCTACGAGCAGTACTTC. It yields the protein CASSEGGTGRSYEQYF.

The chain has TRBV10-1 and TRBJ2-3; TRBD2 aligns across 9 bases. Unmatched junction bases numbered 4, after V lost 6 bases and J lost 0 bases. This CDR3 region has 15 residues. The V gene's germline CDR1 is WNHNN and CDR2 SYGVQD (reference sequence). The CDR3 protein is CASSPSGGSTDTQYF. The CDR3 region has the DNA TGCGCCAGCAGCCCCAGCGGGGGGAGCACAGATACGCAGTATTTT.

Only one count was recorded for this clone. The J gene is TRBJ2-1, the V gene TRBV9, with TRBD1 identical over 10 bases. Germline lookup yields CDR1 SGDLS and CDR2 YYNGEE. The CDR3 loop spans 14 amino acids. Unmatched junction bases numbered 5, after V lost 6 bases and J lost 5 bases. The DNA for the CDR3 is TGTGCCAGCAACCGACAGGGGGCGGACAATGAGCAGTTCTTC. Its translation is CASNRQGADNEQFF.

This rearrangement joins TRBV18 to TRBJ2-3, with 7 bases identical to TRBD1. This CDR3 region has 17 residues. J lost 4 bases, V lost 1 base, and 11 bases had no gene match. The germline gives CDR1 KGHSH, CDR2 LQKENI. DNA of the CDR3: TGTGCCAGCTCACCACGCTTGAAAGGGGGCGGCTCAGATACGCAGTATTTT. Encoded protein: CASSPRLKGGGSDTQYF.

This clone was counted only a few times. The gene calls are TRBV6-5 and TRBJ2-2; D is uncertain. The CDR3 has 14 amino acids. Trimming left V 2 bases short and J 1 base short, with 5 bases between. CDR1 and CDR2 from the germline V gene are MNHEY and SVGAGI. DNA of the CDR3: TGTGCCAGCAGTTACCGGGTGAACACCGGGGAGCTGTTTTTT. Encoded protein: CASSYRVNTGELFF.

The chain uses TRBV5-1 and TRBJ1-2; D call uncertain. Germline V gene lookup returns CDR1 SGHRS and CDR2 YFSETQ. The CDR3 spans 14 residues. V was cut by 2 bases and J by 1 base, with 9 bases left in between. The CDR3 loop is CASSLGRNNYGYTF. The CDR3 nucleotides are TGCGCCAGCAGCTTAGGCAGGAATAACTATGGCTACACCTTC.